The rows below give T cell receptor beta chains drawn from one sample of a study of control samples from healthy donors and cancer patients. Measured with immunoSEQ multiplex PCR; TCRdb has only the in-frame clones, and not every one. The sample lists 150,000 to 200,000 clones; 94% were seen once. The sequenced sample consisted of blood. These receptors were obtained from a woman aged 18-30 years in good health. The CDR3 runs from the conserved cysteine through the conserved F or W. A D gene is named only where the DNA matches it firmly. Size tells how often a clone was seen (once, few, many) or the class of an expanded clone, and some rows leave it out.

clone_size | j_call | v_call | d_call | cdr3_nt | cdr3_aa
NA | TRBJ1-1 | TRBV7-3 | NA | TGTGCCAGCAAGACAGACACGAACACTGAAGCTTTCTTT | CASKTDTNTEAFF
NA | TRBJ2-7 | TRBV28 | TRBD1 | TGTGCCAGCACTGAACAGGGGGTGCGCTCCGAGCAGTACTTC | CASTEQGVRSEQYF
NA | TRBJ1-1 | TRBV19 | TRBD1 | TGTGCCAGTAGTTCGGACAGGGATACTGAAGCTTTCTTT | CASSSDRDTEAFF
NA | TRBJ1-1 | TRBV25-1 | TRBD1 | TGTGCCAGCAGTGACCGACGGACAGGGATCCCTGAAGCTTTCTTT | CASSDRRTGIPEAFF
NA | TRBJ2-7 | TRBV11-1 | TRBD1 | TGTGCCAGCAGCTTAGGACAGGGGGCCTACGAGCAGTACTTC | CASSLGQGAYEQYF
NA | TRBJ1-5 | TRBV19 | NA | TGTGCCACAACGGGCCCAGGCAAAGGCAATCAGCCCCAGCATTTT | CATTGPGKGNQPQHF
NA | TRBJ1-2 | TRBV24-1 | TRBD1 | TGTGCCACCAGTGACCATCAGGGGGTGGACGGCTACACCTTC | CATSDHQGVDGYTF
NA | TRBJ2-5 | TRBV4-1 | NA | TGCGCCAGCAGCCAAGATCTAGGACCGAGGGGGGAGACCCAGTACTTC | CASSQDLGPRGETQYF
NA | TRBJ2-7 | TRBV19 | TRBD1 | TGTGCCAGTAGTATATTGGGACAGGGGCCCTACGAGCAGTACTTC | CASSILGQGPYEQYF
NA | TRBJ1-2 | TRBV19 | NA | TGTGCCAGTAGTATAGCTGGTACCGGCTACACCTTC | CASSIAGTGYTF
NA | TRBJ1-5 | TRBV5-1 | TRBD1 | TGCGCCAGCAGCCTGGGGACAGGGAGGCAGCCCCAGCATTTT | CASSLGTGRQPQHF
NA | TRBJ1-1 | TRBV6-5 | NA | TGTGCCAGCAGTAGAGCCTTTCAGGTCACTGAAGCTTTCTTT | CASSRAFQVTEAFF
NA | TRBJ1-6 | TRBV2 | NA | TGTGCCAGCATAATTCGGTCTAATTCACCCCTCCACTTT | CASIIRSNSPLHF
NA | TRBJ2-1 | TRBV9 | TRBD2 | TGTGCCAGCAGCGTAGATTACGGACTAGCCTTCGGATCCTACAATGAGCAGTTCTTC | CASSVDYGLAFGSYNEQFF
NA | TRBJ1-1 | TRBV27 | NA | TGTGCCAGCAGTTTGGGAGGGTACGGCGAAGCTTTCTTT | CASSLGGYGEAFF
NA | TRBJ1-2 | TRBV6-5 | NA | TGTGCCAGCAGTTACTCGAGGGGGGTCGGCTACACCTTC | CASSYSRGVGYTF
NA | TRBJ2-1 | TRBV29-1 | NA | TGCAGCGTTGACTCGTTAGGGAATGAGCAGTTCTTC | CSVDSLGNEQFF
NA | TRBJ1-4 | TRBV11-2 | NA | TGTGCCAGCAGTTCTGTCGGGGAGGGAAGGGAAAAACTGTTTTTT | CASSSVGEGREKLFF
NA | TRBJ1-1 | TRBV11-2 | NA | TGTGCCAGCAGCGCAGGGGTGAGGGCTTTCTTT | CASSAGVRAFF
NA | TRBJ1-4 | TRBV29-1 | NA | TGCAGCGGTTACCTTATGGGGTTCGGGGAAAAACTGTTTTTT | CSGYLMGFGEKLFF
NA | TRBJ1-1 | TRBV5-4 | TRBD1 | TGTGCCAGCAGCGGACAATCCGGGACAGGGAACACTGAAGCTTTCTTT | CASSGQSGTGNTEAFF
NA | TRBJ1-3 | TRBV7-9 | NA | TGTGCCAGCAGCTTAGAAGGGGAGGGTGGAAACACCATATATTTT | CASSLEGEGGNTIYF
NA | TRBJ1-2 | TRBV10-3 | TRBD1 | TGTGCCATCAGTGAGTCGATCGGGACAGGGGCGAGCTACACCTTC | CAISESIGTGASYTF
NA | TRBJ1-2 | TRBV28 | NA | TGTGCCAGCAGTGGGTCAGGGAGGTATGGCTACACCTTC | CASSGSGRYGYTF
NA | TRBJ1-2 | TRBV5-4 | TRBD1 | TGTGCCAGCAGCGCCGTGACAGGGGTGGGCTACACCTTC | CASSAVTGVGYTF
NA | TRBJ2-5 | TRBV4-3 | TRBD1 | TGCGCCAGCAGCCTTGACAGGGGTTGGGGGACCCAGTACTTC | CASSLDRGWGTQYF
NA | TRBJ2-3 | TRBV5-8 | TRBD2 | TGTGCCAGCAGCTTGGAGACTAGCTCTTATCTCACAGATACGCAGTATTTT | CASSLETSSYLTDTQYF
NA | TRBJ2-7 | TRBV15 | TRBD1 | TGTGCCACCAGGCCGGGACAGGGTGACCACGAGCAGTACTTC | CATRPGQGDHEQYF
NA | TRBJ1-2 | TRBV19 | NA | TGTGCCAGTAGGGGGGACAAGATGCTGTCTAACTATGGCTACACCTTC | CASRGDKMLSNYGYTF
once | TRBJ1-5 | TRBV6-2/TRBV6-3 | NA | TGTGCCAGCAGTCGACAGTATCAGCCCCAGCATTTT | CASSRQYQPQHF
NA | TRBJ2-7 | TRBV6-5 | TRBD1 | TGTGCCAGCAGTCGACAGGGGTCCTACGAGCAGTACTTC | CASSRQGSYEQYF